The next 20 T cell receptor beta chains were all read from a single sample in a study of response to subunit inactivated influenza vaccine. TCRdb passed the RT-PCR reads through MiXCR, listing each CDR3 protein once. The table shows about 480,000 distinct CDR3 sequences, with about an eighth occurring only once. This specimen consisted of PBMCs from blood, obtained more than 35 days after vaccination. These receptors were taken from a man over 45 who received an inactivated influenza vaccine.

The V gene is TRBV7-8, the J gene TRBJ1-4; D may be TRBD1 (6 bases). V lost 3 bases to trimming and J lost 7 bases, with 18 bases between them. In germline, CDR1 is SGHVS, CDR2 FQNEAQ. CDR3 length equals 16 residues. CDR3 sequence (DNA): TGTGCCAGCAGCTTCCACAGGGCACTAGATGCTGAAAAACTGTTTTTT. Amino acids: CASSFHRALDAEKLFF.

The chain employs TRBV24-1 and TRBJ2-3, with D possibly being TRBD1 (5 bases). The CDR3 totals 17 residues. V was trimmed by 5 bases and J by 2 bases, leaving 19 bases between them. The germline gives CDR1 KGHDR, CDR2 SFDVKD. CDR3 nucleotides: TGTGCCACCAGTGCCCAAGCCCAGGGTATGAACACAGATACGCAGTATTTT. Encoded protein: CATSAQAQGMNTDTQYF.

This clonotype was counted at least ten times. The chain carries TRBV27 and TRBJ2-7; the D call may be TRBD1 or TRBD2 (5 bases each). The V end was cut by 6 bases, the J end by 4 bases, with 22 bases between. Germline V lookup: CDR1 MNHEY, CDR2 SMNVEV (reference sequence). The CDR3 consists of 16 residues. Here the CDR3 DNA reads TGTGCCAGCAGCCCCGAGGGGCAAAGGGCGAGTTACGAGCAGTACTTC. Amino acid sequence: CASSPEGQRASYEQYF.

Only a few counts were recorded for this clonotype. The chain carries TRBV6-2 or TRBV6-3 and TRBJ1-1, with no clear D. Germline V CDR1 and CDR2: MNHEY, SVGEGT. The V end was cut by 2 bases, the J end by 4 bases, with 2 bases between. CDR3 length: 11 residues. The CDR3 sequence: CASSYVTEAFF. CDR3 nucleotides: TGTGCCAGCAGTTACGTCACTGAAGCTTTCTTT.

The V and J genes are TRBV2 and TRBJ2-1; 10 bases map to TRBD2. The CDR3 runs to 16 residues. J lost 2 bases, V lost 6 bases, and 7 bases had no gene match. Germline values: CDR1 SNHLY, CDR2 FYNNEI. CDR3 nucleotide sequence: TGTGCCAGCAGGGCACGGACTAGCGGCCCCTACAATGAGCAGTTCTTC. Protein product: CASRARTSGPYNEQFF. Looking up the rest from reference TRBV2 and TRBJ2-1 gives the full variable domain: EPEVTQTPSHQVTQMGQEVILRCVPISNHLYFYWYRQILGQKVEFLVSFYNNEISEKSEIFDDQFSVERPDGSNFTLKIRSTKLEDSAMYFCASRARTSGPYNEQFFGPGTRLTVL.

The chain carries TRBV7-2 and TRBJ1-1; 9 bases are a match to TRBD1. CDR1 and CDR2 (germline): SGHTA, FQGNSA. V gave up 0 bases and J gave up 1 base; unmatched junction bases: 3. CDR3 length: 16 amino acids. CDR3 sequence: CASSLAWGQGNTEAFF. For the CDR3, the DNA is TGTGCCAGCAGCTTAGCGTGGGGACAGGGGAACACTGAAGCTTTCTTT.

This clonotype has at least ten counts. The rearrangement joins TRBV12-3 or TRBV12-4 to TRBJ2-3, with 11 bases that match TRBD2. The CDR3 extends over 13 amino acids. The trim removed 5 bases at V and 8 bases at J, leaving 3 bases unmatched. The CDR3 coding sequence is TGTGCCAGCAGTATAACTAGCGGGGGTACGCAGTATTTT. This gives the protein CASSITSGGTQYF.

In its sample, this clonotype was seen a few times. The V gene is TRBV18, the J gene TRBJ2-1; the D gene could be TRBD1 or TRBD2 (5 bases each). In germline, CDR1 is KGHSH, CDR2 LQKENI. The CDR3 is 14 residues long. Trimming left V 6 bases short and J 3 bases short, with 12 bases between. CDR3 DNA sequence: TGTGCCAGCTCCGGGGACCGGAACTACAATGAGCAGTTCTTC. It translates to CASSGDRNYNEQFF.

This clonotype was seen a few times. This chain joins TRBV5-6 and TRBJ2-1, with 7 positions matching TRBD2. J gave up 0 bases and V 0 bases, and 6 bases lay outside the gene matches. Germline values: CDR1 SGHDT, CDR2 YYEEEE. The CDR3 is 17 residues long. CDR3 bases: TGTGCCAGCAGCTTGGAGTACGGGAGGAGCTCCTACAATGAGCAGTTCTTC. Its translation: CASSLEYGRSSYNEQFF.

This clonotype was seen a few times. The gene calls are TRBV20-1 and TRBJ2-7; D is perhaps TRBD1 (6 bases). Germline CDR1 reads DFQATT; CDR2 reads SNEGSKA (reference sequence). V lost 0 bases and J lost 4, with 10 bases in between. The CDR3 runs 13 residues. The DNA of the CDR3 is TGCAGTGCTAGAGACACAGGGCTTTACGAGCAGTACTTC. Translated: CSARDTGLYEQYF.

The V call is TRBV12-3 or TRBV12-4, the J call TRBJ1-2; D ambiguous. This CDR3 has 14 residues. Trimming took off 5 bases at V and 5 bases at J, with 15 bases between the two ends. The CDR3 DNA is TGTGCCAGCAGTCCGGATTACTCCGGGTATGGCTACACCTTC. The encoded protein is CASSPDYSGYGYTF.

This clonotype was counted between two and nine times. This chain links TRBV7-2 with TRBJ2-7; no definite D call. Germline CDR1 reads SGHTA; CDR2 reads FQGNSA. The CDR3 loop spans 14 amino acids. The V gene lost 1 base and the J gene lost 3 bases, with 10 bases spanning the gap. CDR3 amino acids: CASSLDVQNYEQYF. CDR3 DNA sequence: TGTGCCAGCAGCTTAGACGTACAGAACTACGAGCAGTACTTC. The variable domain in full, completed from reference TRBV7-2 and TRBJ2-7, reads GAGVSQSPSNKVTEKGKDVELRCDPISGHTALYWYRQSLGQGLEFLIYFQGNSAPDKSGLPSDRFSAERTGGSVSTLTIQRTQQEDSAVYLCASSLDVQNYEQYFGPGTRLTVT.

At least ten counts were recorded for this clonotype. The rearrangement joins TRBV29-1 to TRBJ2-2; 7 positions match TRBD2. V lost 5 bases and J lost 3; bases outside the gene matches: 6. The CDR3 is 14 residues long. The V gene's germline CDR1 is SQVTM and CDR2 ANQGSEA. The CDR3 here is CSVRLGRDTGELFF. Here the CDR3 DNA reads TGCAGCGTTCGTTTAGGGAGGGACACCGGGGAGCTGTTTTTT.

This clonotype was picked up a small number of times. V gene TRBV20-1 combines with J gene TRBJ1-2; TRBD1 is a possible D gene (5 bases). CDR1 and CDR2 from the germline V gene are DFQATT and SNEGSKA (reference sequence). V lost 3 bases and J lost 5, with 16 bases in between. CDR3 length equals 14 residues. This CDR3 reads CSARRSGEAYGYTF. For the CDR3, the DNA is TGCAGTGCTAGGAGGTCGGGGGAAGCTTATGGCTACACCTTC.

The chain recombines TRBV15 with TRBJ2-2, with 10 bases lining up with TRBD2. Per germline, CDR1 LNHNV and CDR2 YYDKDF (reference sequence). V was pared by 0 bases and J by 6 bases, with 1 base of the junction left unmatched. CDR3 length equals 15 residues. The CDR3 here is CATSRDGLAAGELFF. DNA for the CDR3: TGTGCCACCAGCAGAGATGGACTAGCGGCCGGGGAGCTGTTTTTT.

CDR3 amino acids: CASSPWVGAYEQYF. DNA of the CDR3: TGCGCCAGCAGCCCATGGGTAGGAGCCTACGAGCAGTACTTC. The V call is TRBV4-1, the J call TRBJ2-7; no definite D call. The V and J ends lost 4 bases and 2 bases respectively, with 12 bases between them. The CDR3 loop spans 14 amino acids. CDR1 and CDR2 (germline): MGHRA, YSYEKL.

This clonotype was detected a few times. The chain couples TRBV5-1 to TRBJ2-5, with 12 bases aligning to TRBD1. CDR3 length: 16 residues. Germline-derived CDR1 and CDR2 are SGHRS and YFSETQ. The V and J ends lost 4 bases and 5 bases, in that order; junction bases with no gene match: 9. The CDR3 nucleotides are TGCGCCAGCAGCAGATCCGGGACAGGGGGCGGTGAGACCCAGTACTTC. It codes for CASSRSGTGGGETQYF.

The gene calls are TRBV7-3 and TRBJ1-1, with D possibly being TRBD1 (5 bases). This CDR3 comprises 13 residues. The V end lost 5 bases, the J end lost 7 bases, and 14 bases lay between the germline ends. Germline assignment: CDR1 SGHTA and CDR2 FQGTGA. The CDR3: CASSINTDSEAFF. The CDR3 DNA follows: TGTGCCAGCAGCATAAACACCGACAGTGAAGCTTTCTTT.

This clonotype was detected a few times. The V and J genes are TRBV10-3 and TRBJ2-5, with D possibly being TRBD1 (5 bases). This CDR3 has 14 residues. Germline V CDR1 and CDR2: ENHRY, SYGVKD. Trimming shortened V by 6 bases and J by 0 bases, and 11 bases separated the two germline ends. Here the CDR3 reads CAIRWIGDQETQYF. The DNA of the CDR3 is TGTGCCATCAGGTGGATAGGGGACCAAGAGACCCAGTACTTC.

This clonotype appeared many times. The rearrangement links TRBV7-2 to TRBJ1-4; D gene uncertain. Germline lookup yields CDR1 SGHTA and CDR2 FQGNSA. The V gene lost 5 bases and the J gene lost 0 bases, with 10 bases spanning the gap. This CDR3 spans 15 amino acids. In DNA form, the CDR3 reads TGTGCCAGCAGCCCTCGCTCCGCAACTAATGAAAAACTGTTTTTT. Amino acid sequence: CASSPRSATNEKLFF.